This TCR beta chain stems from a study of CD8 T cells in Susac syndrome. CDR3 length: 16 residues. Germline V CDR1 and CDR2: SGHRS, YFSETQ. Trimming took 4 bases from V and 3 from J; bases not matched to a gene: 8. Roughly 0.45 to 1 ug RNA was reverse transcribed with random hexamers. Amplification of TCR beta CDR3 by immunoSEQ multiplex PCR spanned 54 Vbeta and 13 Jbeta. TCRdb fed the immunoSEQ multiplex PCR reads into MiXCR, producing one record per CDR3 protein. Found here are approximately 170,000 distinct CDR3 sequences, 90% to 95% of them singletons; the top ten hold approximately 0.073%. TCR beta sequences were obtained from blood CD8+ and CD4+ T cells.

The chain uses TRBV5-1 and TRBJ2-2; TRBD1 matches 8 bases. The sequenced sample consisted of CD4+ T cells from PBMCs. This TCR came from a human donor in good health. The CDR3 coding sequence is TGCGCCAGCAGCACCTCCGGGACAGGAGACACCGGGGAGCTGTTTTTT. Its protein product is CASSTSGTGDTGELFF.